A selection of T cell receptor beta chains follows, all from one sample in a study of T cell responses to AZD1222 COVID-19 vaccine. The data were produced by immunoSEQ multiplex PCR, yet TCRdb's version contains in-frame clones alone and is incomplete. Here the sample spans approximately 160,000 clones, about 90% being singletons. This specimen was peripheral blood, taken on day 0 of AZD1222 vaccination. Every receptor here comes from an adult in good health. Both conserved end residues are part of each CDR3. A D gene is named only where the DNA matches it firmly. Rows give clone size only sometimes, using once, few, many, or a class for an expanded clone.

J gene,clone size,V gene,D gene,CDR3 protein
TRBJ1-1,NA,TRBV4-1,NA,CASSQRQSSENTEAFF
TRBJ1-6,NA,TRBV6-1,NA,CASSDGDSPLHF
TRBJ1-1,NA,TRBV6-5,NA,CASTAREGGTEAFF
TRBJ2-3,few,TRBV19,NA,CASSLTRSRADTQYF
TRBJ1-3,once,TRBV11-1,NA,CASSRGQLGNTIYF
TRBJ1-2,NA,TRBV28,TRBD1,CASKGQGSYTF
TRBJ1-1,few,TRBV5-6,NA,CASSHISDEAFF
TRBJ2-7,NA,TRBV4-2,NA,CASTPGDGYEQYF
TRBJ2-7,NA,TRBV24-1,NA,CATSDLRWGSGEQYF
TRBJ2-3,NA,TRBV7-2,TRBD2,CASSPRTSGRPTDTQYF
TRBJ2-7,NA,TRBV6-1,NA,CASSEWASYEQYF
TRBJ2-2,NA,TRBV27,NA,CAVRTTISTGELFF
TRBJ2-2,NA,TRBV6-6,NA,CASSYEIGELFF
TRBJ1-3,NA,TRBV5-5,NA,CASSLGPVSGNTIYF
TRBJ2-7,NA,TRBV4-1,NA,CASSQTPGKNPYEQYF
TRBJ2-7,once,TRBV5-1,NA,CASRTGGSPYEEQYF
TRBJ1-1,NA,TRBV7-2,NA,CASSPGVFDTEAFF
TRBJ2-2,NA,TRBV7-9,NA,CASSLVEGPGELFF
TRBJ2-1,few,TRBV12-3/TRBV12-4,NA,CASMGYNEQFF
TRBJ1-3,NA,TRBV6-5,NA,CASSYRTEGNTIYF
TRBJ2-1,once,TRBV19,TRBD2,CASSVLTSGRAQEQFF
TRBJ1-5,NA,TRBV6-5,NA,CASSYSARAGQPQHF
TRBJ1-2,NA,TRBV4-1,TRBD1,CASSHEGAGVNYGYTF
TRBJ2-1,NA,TRBV7-3,TRBD2,CASSRLALGGEQFF
TRBJ1-1,NA,TRBV28,NA,CASSLWAQHYAWAFF
TRBJ2-7,NA,TRBV5-6,NA,CASSAGGRVSYEQYF
TRBJ1-1,NA,TRBV18,NA,CASSPGRNTEAFF
TRBJ2-7,NA,TRBV2,TRBD1,CANVRDRGPGEQYF
TRBJ1-5,few,TRBV29-1,NA,CSPRGQISNQPQHF
TRBJ1-2,NA,TRBV18,TRBD1,CASSFDRGDGYTF
TRBJ1-1,NA,TRBV7-9,NA,CASSAPGTGRSGDTEAFF
TRBJ2-5,NA,TRBV3-1/TRBV3-2,NA,CASSQLPRGTQYF
TRBJ1-1,NA,TRBV6-5,NA,CASSYSKVLNTEAFF
TRBJ2-6,NA,TRBV19,TRBD1,CASSGDRASSGANVLTF
TRBJ2-2,NA,TRBV28,TRBD1,CASSSRQGAGELFF
TRBJ1-2,NA,TRBV3-1/TRBV3-2,NA,CASSQGWLYGYTF
TRBJ1-4,NA,TRBV18,NA,CASSRTPGHEKLFF
TRBJ1-2,NA,TRBV30,NA,CAWSVSQPYGYTF
TRBJ2-2,NA,TRBV5-1,NA,CASSRVGTGELFF
TRBJ1-5,NA,TRBV18,NA,CASSALRERSTTVPQHF
TRBJ1-2,NA,TRBV6-5,TRBD1,CASSYSRQGNYGYTF
TRBJ2-5,NA,TRBV27,TRBD2,CASIGYSRGGETQYF
TRBJ2-7,NA,TRBV5-1,TRBD1,CASSLSPQGAVEQYF
TRBJ1-1,NA,TRBV6-1,NA,CASSDLGRLALNTEAFF
TRBJ1-1,once,TRBV19,NA,CAIRSGNTEAFF
TRBJ2-3,NA,TRBV5-5,TRBD2,CASSLIAGGGDTQYF
TRBJ1-5,NA,TRBV28,NA,CASSFQPQHF
TRBJ2-1,once,TRBV2,NA,CASRRNPGVGYNEQFF
TRBJ1-6,once,TRBV30,NA,CAWGTESSYNSPLHF
TRBJ2-3,NA,TRBV4-2,NA,CASSRQTGAGRSDTQYF
TRBJ1-2,NA,TRBV27,TRBD1,CASSSIGDRGNYGYTF
TRBJ2-2,NA,TRBV5-1,NA,CASSWPGLMNTGELFF
TRBJ2-1,NA,TRBV18,NA,CASSPRTEQFF
TRBJ2-1,NA,TRBV6-5,TRBD2,CASNGLLAGDNEQFF
TRBJ1-1,NA,TRBV10-3,NA,CAISELSATEAFF
TRBJ2-5,NA,TRBV7-9,NA,CASSLVRETQYF
TRBJ2-5,NA,TRBV9,NA,CASSVGQTQETQYF
TRBJ2-1,NA,TRBV18,TRBD2,CASSQLAGSSYNEQFF
TRBJ2-5,NA,TRBV4-1,TRBD1,CASSPGDSPQETQYF
TRBJ2-1,NA,TRBV19,TRBD2,CASSPPGLAKGREQFF